These 16 T cell receptor beta chains were sequenced from one sample in a study of T-cell memory formation after mild COVID-19. In TCRdb, the 5' RACE reads were re-called with MiXCR into one record per CDR3 protein. The table lists hundreds of thousands of distinct CDR3 sequences, around a sixth of them singletons. The sample consisted of PBMCs or a T cell subset sorted from them (not recorded which). The receptors here all came from a man aged 18-30 years who had mild COVID-19 (a few samples of this study predate the infection). Cell type and time point are not known.

This clonotype was seen ten or more times. The rearrangement joins TRBV9 to TRBJ2-3; 7 nucleotides match TRBD2. The CDR3 has 14 amino acids. The V gene end was trimmed by 0 bases and the J gene end by 5 bases; junction bases not matched to a gene: 3. Germline CDR1 and CDR2: SGDLS and YYNGEE. CDR3 in DNA: TGTGCCAGCAGCGTAGGCAGGGAGGGAGATACGCAGTATTTT. This encodes CASSVGREGDTQYF.

V gene TRBV12-3 or TRBV12-4 combines with J gene TRBJ2-1, with a tentative D call TRBD2 (7 bases). The CDR3 is 17 residues long. The V and J ends lost 6 bases and 2 bases respectively, with 20 bases between them. The CDR3 DNA is TGTGCCAGCAGCCTGAACGCGGGGCGGGGGCCCTACAATGAGCAGTTCTTC. Its translation: CASSLNAGRGPYNEQFF.

This chain joins TRBV5-1 and TRBJ2-5; TRBD2 agrees at 8 bases. CDR1 is SGHRS, CDR2 YFSETQ, per germline. The trim removed 4 bases at V and 0 bases at J, leaving 8 bases unmatched. The CDR3 covers 16 residues. DNA for the CDR3: TGCGCCAGCAGCCAAGGGCGCGGGGGGAACCAAGAGACCCAGTACTTC. This gives the protein CASSQGRGGNQETQYF.

This clonotype was picked up many times. The gene calls are TRBV7-9 and TRBJ1-4; D unresolved. The germline V and J ends were trimmed by 1 base and 4 bases, with 4 bases remaining between them. CDR3 length: 13 amino acids. The germline V gene encodes CDR1 SEHNR and CDR2 FQNEAQ (reference sequence). This chain's CDR3 is CASSLGGNEKLFF. The CDR3 DNA is TGTGCCAGCAGCTTAGGCGGTAATGAAAAACTGTTTTTT.

This clonotype was recorded a few times. The V gene is TRBV7-2, the J gene TRBJ2-5; D ambiguous. There are 14 residues in the CDR3. Germline-derived CDR1 and CDR2 are SGHTA and FQGNSA. The V and J ends lost 5 bases and 2 bases respectively, with 12 bases between them. The CDR3 region is CASSPSWGQETQYF. CDR3 DNA: TGTGCCAGCAGCCCGAGCTGGGGACAAGAGACCCAGTACTTC.

This chain joins TRBV5-1 and TRBJ1-2; no definite D call. Germline lookup yields CDR1 SGHRS and CDR2 YFSETQ. The length of the CDR3 is 15 residues. V was trimmed by 0 bases and J by 4 bases, leaving 13 bases between them. CDR3 in DNA: TGCGCCAGCAGCTTGGCTCTGGGCTTAGCCTATGGCTACACCTTC. This codes for CASSLALGLAYGYTF.

The gene calls are TRBV7-2 and TRBJ2-7; D is undetermined. V was pared by 5 bases and J by 5 bases, with 13 bases between. The CDR3 consists of 13 residues. CDR1 SGHTA and CDR2 FQGNSA come from the germline V gene. CDR3 in amino acids: CASSVGPVNEQYV. Written as DNA, the CDR3 is TGTGCCAGCAGCGTCGGCCCGGTCAACGAGCAGTACGTC.

This clonotype appeared a few times. This rearrangement joins TRBV7-9 to TRBJ1-2, with a tentative D call TRBD1 (5 bases). V was cut by 4 bases and J by 2 bases, with 20 bases left in between. Germline CDR1 is SEHNR and CDR2 is FQNEAQ (reference sequence). The CDR3 consists of 17 residues. The CDR3 bases are TGTGCCAGCAGCTCCACAACCTACCCGACAGCCAACTATGGCTACACCTTC. Amino acids: CASSSTTYPTANYGYTF.

The rearrangement uses TRBV4-1 and TRBJ2-5; 7 bases are a match to TRBD2. The CDR3 contains 14 residues. Germline assignment: CDR1 MGHRA and CDR2 YSYEKL. J lost 5 bases, V lost 7 bases, and 10 bases had no gene match. The CDR3 reads CASTSTPGGETQYF. The CDR3 DNA is TGCGCCAGCACCTCAACCCCGGGGGGTGAGACCCAGTACTTC.

The sample holds a few counts of this clonotype. The chain uses TRBV11-2 and TRBJ2-5; D gene ambiguous. CDR1 is SGHAT and CDR2 is FQNNGV in the germline V gene. V gave up 1 base and J gave up 3 bases, with 3 bases separating them. The CDR3 consists of 12 residues. The chain's CDR3 is CASSLVKETQYF. In DNA form, the CDR3 reads TGTGCCAGCAGCTTAGTAAAAGAGACCCAGTACTTC. Full variable domain (missing parts from reference TRBV11-2 and TRBJ2-5): EAGVAQSPRYKIIEKRQSVAFWCNPISGHATLYWYQQILGQGPKLLIQFQNNGVVDDSQLPKDRFSAERLKGVDSTLKIQPAKLEDSAVYLCASSLVKETQYFGPGTRLLVL.

This clonotype was counted many times. The CDR3 nucleotides are TGTGCCAGCAGCGTGACGACAGACAATGAGCAGTTCTTC. Translating it yields CASSVTTDNEQFF. The genes are TRBV5-4 and TRBJ2-1; D possibly corresponds to TRBD1 (5 bases). The germline V gene encodes CDR1 SGHNT and CDR2 YYREEE (reference sequence). The CDR3 runs 13 residues. With 4 bases removed from V and 5 bases from J, the gap between germline ends came to 10 bases.

The chain is built from TRBV18 and TRBJ1-2, with no clear D. CDR1 KGHSH and CDR2 LQKENI come from the germline V gene. V gave up 5 bases and J gave up 1 base, with 14 bases separating them. The CDR3 has 15 residues. The CDR3 DNA reads TGTGCCAGCTCAACTCTAGCTGGAATTAACTATGGCTACACCTTC. Protein: CASSTLAGINYGYTF.

This chain links TRBV6-5 with TRBJ1-2; TRBD1 agrees at 7 bases. Germline lookup yields CDR1 MNHEY and CDR2 SVGAGI. This CDR3 region has 14 residues. After removal of 4 bases from V and 5 bases from J, the junction contained 7 bases not matched to a gene. Here the CDR3 reads CASSSPGGEYGYTF. In DNA, the CDR3 is TGTGCCAGCAGTTCCCCAGGGGGAGAGTATGGCTACACCTTC.

This clonotype occurred a few times. The J gene is TRBJ1-1, the V gene TRBV5-6; TRBD1 matches 8 bases. Germline CDR1 and CDR2: SGHDT and YYEEEE. V was clipped by 4 bases and J by 3 bases; unmatched bases: 8. The CDR3 extends over 15 amino acids. CDR3 bases: TGTGCCAGCAGCACTTGGACAGGGATTTACACTGAAGCTTTCTTT. Amino acid sequence: CASSTWTGIYTEAFF.

This clonotype was picked up many times. The rearrangement joins TRBV12-3 or TRBV12-4 to TRBJ1-2; TRBD1 might be the D (5 bases). V was shortened by 5 bases and J by 5 bases, with 15 bases between the two germline ends. The CDR3 is 14 amino acids. Here the CDR3 reads CASSLQPGPYGYTF. The CDR3 DNA reads as TGTGCCAGCAGTCTACAGCCGGGACCTTATGGCTACACCTTC.

This clonotype was counted a few times. The chain is built from TRBV6-6 and TRBJ2-5, with D perhaps assigned TRBD1 or TRBD2 (5 bases each). The CDR3 loop spans 13 amino acids. V was cut by 6 bases and J by 6 bases, with 14 bases left in between. In germline, CDR1 is MNHNY, CDR2 SVGAGI (reference sequence). The CDR3 region has the DNA TGTGCCAGCAGGGCGCAGGGACGACAGACCCAGTACTTC. Amino acids: CASRAQGRQTQYF.